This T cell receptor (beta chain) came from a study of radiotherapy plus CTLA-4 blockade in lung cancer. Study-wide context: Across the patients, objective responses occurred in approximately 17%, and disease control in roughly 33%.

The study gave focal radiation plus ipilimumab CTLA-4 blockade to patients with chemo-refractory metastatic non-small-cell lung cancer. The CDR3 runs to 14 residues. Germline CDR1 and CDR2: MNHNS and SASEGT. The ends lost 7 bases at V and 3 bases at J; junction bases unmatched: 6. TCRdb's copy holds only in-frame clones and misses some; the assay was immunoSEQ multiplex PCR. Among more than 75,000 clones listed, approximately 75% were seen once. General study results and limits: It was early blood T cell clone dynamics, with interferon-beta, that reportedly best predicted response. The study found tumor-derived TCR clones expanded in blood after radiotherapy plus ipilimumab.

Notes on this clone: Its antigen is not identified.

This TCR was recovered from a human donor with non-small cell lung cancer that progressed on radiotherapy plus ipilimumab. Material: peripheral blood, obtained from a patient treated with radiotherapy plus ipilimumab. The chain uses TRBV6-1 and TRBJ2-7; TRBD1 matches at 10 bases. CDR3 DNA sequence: TGTGCCAGCATTCCGGGACAGGGGCTCTACGAGCAGTACTTC. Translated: CASIPGQGLYEQYF.